The sample holds one count of the clone carrying this TCR beta chain. This sample was taken from a study of T cells and copy number aberrations in small-cell lung cancer. All donors had upfront surgery, without preoperative chemotherapy or radiotherapy, and never received immunotherapy. Donors were all either smokers or heavy second-hand smokers. The protocol was immunoSEQ multiplex PCR, while the TCRdb copy is restricted to in-frame clones and leaves out a portion. Of about 2,600 clones listed, 75% to 90% are singletons. CDR1 is LNHDA, CDR2 SQIVND, per germline (reference sequence). The V gene lost 1 base and the J gene lost 0 bases, with 6 bases spanning the gap. The CDR3 is made up of 15 amino acids.

The sequence was collected from a middle-aged man with small cell lung cancer. The V call is TRBV19, the J call TRBJ1-4, with D hard to call. Sequencing was carried out using normal tissue next to the tumor. CDR3 nucleotides: TGTGCCAGTAGTATAGGCATTGCAACTAATGAAAAACTGTTTTTT. The encoded protein is CASSIGIATNEKLFF. Supplemented by reference TRBV19 and TRBJ1-4, the full variable domain reads DGGITQSPKYLFRKEGQNVTLSCEQNLNHDAMYWYRQDPGQGLRLIYYSQIVNDFQKGDIAEGYSVSREKKESFPLTVTSAQKNPTAFYLCASSIGIATNEKLFFGSGTQLSVL.